The clone carrying this T cell receptor beta chain was detected only a few times. The antigen remains undetermined. This specimen belongs to a study of early T cells in non-severe SARS-CoV-2 infection. At the level of the study: Whole-blood bulk RNA, unsorted, was sequenced, and chains were unpaired.

Study-level results: Matching results from VDJdb favored anti-spike CD8 responses, leaving private and CD4 specificities undetected.

Attachment of unique molecular identifiers to individual cDNA molecules was performed. In TCRdb, the 5' RACE reads were re-called with MiXCR into one record per CDR3 protein. This table has 98,000 or so distinct CDR3 sequences, about 12% appearing once. V trimming: 5 bases; J trimming: 6 bases; junction bases outside the gene matches: 11. The germline V gene encodes CDR1 MDHEN and CDR2 SYDVKM. The CDR3 has 15 residues. What was sequenced was whole blood. The genes are TRBV28 and TRBJ1-2, with 8 bases that match TRBD1. The receptor comes from an adult who was a healthcare worker with PCR-confirmed SARS-CoV-2 infection or an uninfected control (not recorded which). CDR3 DNA: TGTGCCAGCAGTCGTCAGGGGGCGCAGAGTGATGGCTACACCTTC. As protein: CASSRQGAQSDGYTF.